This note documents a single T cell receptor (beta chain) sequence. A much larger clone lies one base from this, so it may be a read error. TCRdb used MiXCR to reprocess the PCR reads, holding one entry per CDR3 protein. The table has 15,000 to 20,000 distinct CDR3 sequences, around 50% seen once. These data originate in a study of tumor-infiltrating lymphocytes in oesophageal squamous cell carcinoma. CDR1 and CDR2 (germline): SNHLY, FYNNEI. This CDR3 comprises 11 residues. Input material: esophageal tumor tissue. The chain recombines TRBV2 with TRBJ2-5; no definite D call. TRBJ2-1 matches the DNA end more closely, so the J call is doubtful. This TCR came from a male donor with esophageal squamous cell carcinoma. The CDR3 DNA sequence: TGTGCCAGCACTCTCCAAGAGACCCAGTTCTTC. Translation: CASTLQETQFF.